The 22 T cell receptor beta chains given below trace back to one sample, sequenced in a study of blood T cell repertoires in COVID-19. Sequencing used immunoSEQ multiplex PCR; TCRdb keeps in-frame clones, though not all of them. The table records about 260,000 clones, 85% to 90% of them present only once. Specimen: peripheral blood. The receptors shown here come from a woman aged 25 to 45 with COVID-19, enrolled during active disease.

The rearrangement uses TRBV9 and TRBJ2-7; 7 bases are shared with TRBD2. The V and J ends lost 0 bases and 2 bases, in that order; junction bases with no gene match: 5. The germline CDR1 and CDR2 sequences are SGDLS and YYNGEE. This CDR3 comprises 15 residues. CDR3 loop: CASSVGAGSTYEQYF. The CDR3 region has the DNA TGTGCCAGCAGCGTAGGAGCGGGGAGTACCTACGAGCAGTACTTC.

CDR3 amino acids: CASSEPGPRFTNEKLFF. The CDR3 coding sequence is TGTGCCAGCAGTGAGCCAGGGCCTAGGTTTACTAATGAAAAACTGTTTTTT. This sequence joins TRBV6-4 and TRBJ1-4; a possible D gene is TRBD1 (5 bases). The V end lost 3 bases, the J end lost 2 bases, and 16 bases lay between the germline ends. The length of the CDR3 is 17 residues. Germline loops: CDR1 MRHNA, CDR2 SNTAGT.

The V gene is TRBV7-2, the J gene TRBJ2-2, with D hard to call. V lost 5 bases and J 5 bases, leaving 6 bases between the germline ends. Germline CDR1 and CDR2: SGHTA and FQGNSA. This CDR3 has 12 residues. The CDR3 DNA follows: TGTGCCAGCAGCCATCGGACCGGGGAGCTGTTTTTT. It is translated as CASSHRTGELFF.

V and J are TRBV28 and TRBJ2-2, with 7 bases matching TRBD2. Trimming at V came to 2 bases and at J to 6 bases, leaving 9 bases not matched to a gene. The CDR3 runs 16 residues. Germline V gene lookup returns CDR1 MDHEN and CDR2 SYDVKM. This chain's CDR3 is CASSLSGGSGPGELFF. The CDR3 nucleotides read TGTGCCAGCAGTTTAAGTGGCGGGAGTGGGCCCGGGGAGCTGTTTTTT.

The rearrangement links TRBV4-2 to TRBJ1-6; 7 nucleotides match TRBD1. V trimming: 0 bases; J trimming: 6 bases; junction bases outside the gene matches: 2. Germline V gene sequence: CDR1 LGHNA, CDR2 YNFKEQ. CDR3 length: 15 residues. DNA for the CDR3: TGTGCCAGCAGCCAAGAGGCAGGGGGTAATTCACCCCTCCACTTT. Residues: CASSQEAGGNSPLHF.

In its sample, this clone was seen once. The rearrangement joins TRBV28 to TRBJ2-5; possible D gene TRBD2, 5 bases. V was trimmed by 5 bases and J by 2 bases, leaving 12 bases between them. The germline V gene encodes CDR1 MDHEN and CDR2 SYDVKM. The CDR3 is 14 amino acids. The CDR3 DNA reads TGTGCCAGCAGTGCCTCGGGAAGTCAAGAGACCCAGTACTTC. Protein sequence: CASSASGSQETQYF.

V is TRBV27 and J is TRBJ1-5; 7 nucleotides align to TRBD1. The CDR3 length is 15 residues. Germline V gene lookup returns CDR1 MNHEY and CDR2 SMNVEV (reference sequence). V shed 4 bases, J shed 6 bases, and the junction held 9 bases outside the gene matches. The CDR3 protein is CASSYEGAPGQPQHF. The CDR3 nucleotides read TGTGCCAGCAGTTATGAGGGGGCGCCTGGTCAGCCCCAGCATTTT.

In its sample, this clone was seen once. The V and J genes are TRBV2 and TRBJ1-5; 9 nucleotides match TRBD1. Trimming at V came to 4 bases and at J to 3 bases, leaving 7 bases not matched to a gene. Per germline, CDR1 SNHLY and CDR2 FYNNEI. This CDR3 has 16 amino acids. CDR3 sequence reads: CASSVRGQGFNQPQHF. CDR3 DNA sequence: TGTGCCAGCAGTGTAAGGGGACAGGGTTTCAATCAGCCCCAGCATTTT.

This clone was detected only a few times. V and J are TRBV19 and TRBJ2-7, with TRBD1 as a possible D gene (5 bases). V was shortened by 1 base and J by 3 bases, with 10 bases between the two germline ends. The CDR3 has 14 amino acids. Germline lookup yields CDR1 LNHDA and CDR2 SQIVND (reference sequence). CDR3 protein: CASSIGVDSYEQYF. The CDR3 nucleotides are TGTGCCAGTAGTATAGGGGTCGACAGCTACGAGCAGTACTTC.

This chain uses TRBV6-2 or TRBV6-3 with TRBJ1-5; the D is unclear. CDR3 length equals 14 residues. Germline CDR1 reads MNHEY; CDR2 reads SVGEGT. With 5 bases removed from V and 0 bases from J, the gap between germline ends came to 8 bases. CDR3 sequence: CASSPGNSNQPQHF. CDR3 nucleotide sequence: TGTGCCAGCAGTCCCGGGAATAGCAATCAGCCCCAGCATTTT.

V usage is TRBV2 and J usage is TRBJ2-2; D gene unclear. The CDR3 is 13 amino acids. Germline V CDR1 and CDR2: SNHLY, FYNNEI. V was shortened by 6 bases and J by 4 bases, with 9 bases between the two germline ends. The CDR3 loop reads CASRMTSTGELFF. The DNA of the CDR3 is TGTGCCAGCAGGATGACAAGCACCGGGGAGCTGTTTTTT.

The rearrangement joins TRBV5-1 to TRBJ1-2; no clear D. V lost 4 bases and J 5 bases, leaving 12 bases between the germline ends. CDR1 is SGHRS, CDR2 YFSETQ, per germline. The CDR3 consists of 13 residues. The CDR3 reads CASSLDLSYGYTF. Here the CDR3 DNA reads TGCGCCAGCAGCCTAGACCTATCATATGGCTACACCTTC.

This chain joins TRBV24-1 and TRBJ1-2; TRBD1 might be the D (5 bases). This CDR3 has 13 residues. CDR1 and CDR2 (germline): KGHDR, SFDVKD. V shed 2 bases and J shed 4 bases, with 7 bases lying between them. For the CDR3, the DNA is TGTGCCACCAGTGATTACAGGAGCTATGGCTACACCTTC. It encodes CATSDYRSYGYTF.

The rearrangement uses TRBV4-3 and TRBJ2-7; tentative D call: TRBD1 (6 bases). This CDR3 has 17 residues. Trimming took off 0 bases at V and 2 bases at J, with 17 bases between the two ends. CDR1 and CDR2 from the germline V gene are LGHNA and YSLEER. The CDR3 spells CASSQDRGSGLPYEQYF. For the CDR3, the DNA is TGCGCCAGCAGCCAAGATAGGGGGTCGGGGCTCCCCTACGAGCAGTACTTC.

The chain employs TRBV5-1 and TRBJ1-6; TRBD1 might be the D (6 bases). Germline-derived CDR1 and CDR2 are SGHRS and YFSETQ. V lost 4 bases to trimming and J lost 0 bases, with 14 bases between them. The CDR3 loop spans 17 amino acids. CDR3 in DNA: TGCGCCAGCAGCGTTCGACAGGAGAGCTCCTATAATTCACCCCTCCACTTT. Protein: CASSVRQESSYNSPLHF.

The chain employs TRBV27 and TRBJ1-2; D not certain. Germline V gene sequence: CDR1 MNHEY, CDR2 SMNVEV (reference sequence). Trimming took 0 bases from V and 4 from J, leaving 9 bases between them. The CDR3 has 14 amino acids. CDR3 sequence (DNA): TGTGCCAGCAGTTTATCCCGGGTAGGCTATGGCTACACCTTC. This sequence encodes CASSLSRVGYGYTF.

The rearrangement uses TRBV6-4 and TRBJ2-2; 8 bases line up with TRBD2. V shed 0 bases, J shed 4 bases, and the junction held 1 base outside the gene matches. The CDR3 contains 15 residues. Germline V gene data show CDR1 as MRHNA and CDR2 as SNTAGT. The CDR3 coding sequence is TGTGCCAGCAGTGACTCCGGGACTAGCACCGGGGAGCTGTTTTTT. This translates into CASSDSGTSTGELFF.

CDR3 in DNA: TGTGCCATCAGTGAGTTTGGACAGGGAGGGCCCTCCTACGAGCAGTACTTC. Translating gives CAISEFGQGGPSYEQYF. This chain uses TRBV10-3 with TRBJ2-7, with D possibly matching TRBD1 (8 bases). CDR1 and CDR2 (germline): ENHRY, SYGVKD. V was trimmed by 1 base and J by 0 bases, leaving 16 bases between them. This CDR3 contains 17 residues.

The chain has TRBV7-6 and TRBJ2-1; 7 nucleotides line up with TRBD2. The CDR3 is 17 residues long. Trimming cost V 2 bases and J 4 bases; bases outside gene matches: 11. Germline V gives CDR1 SGHVS, CDR2 FNYEAQ. CDR3 nucleotide sequence: TGTGCCAGCAGCTTAAGACTGCGTACTAGCGAGTACAATGAGCAGTTCTTC. Its translation is CASSLRLRTSEYNEQFF.

The chain couples TRBV10-2 to TRBJ1-3, with D unclear. V shed 6 bases and J shed 8 bases, with 11 bases lying between them. Germline loops: CDR1 WSHSY, CDR2 SAAADI. This CDR3 region has 12 residues. The CDR3 DNA sequence: TGCGCCAGCAGCTCCGGGATTTACACCATATATTTT. This encodes CASSSGIYTIYF.

The chain is built from TRBV5-4 and TRBJ1-1; D is unclear. Trimming cost V 0 bases and J 5 bases, with 8 bases left between them. CDR1 and CDR2 from the germline V gene are SGHNT and YYREEE (reference sequence). The CDR3 has 13 residues. The CDR3 coding sequence is TGTGCCAGCAGCTTGGGGACGGGAACTGAAGCTTTCTTT. As protein: CASSLGTGTEAFF.

CDR3 loop: CATSDFRTSGRKAGELFF. Written as DNA, the CDR3 is TGTGCCACCAGTGATTTTAGGACTAGCGGGAGGAAGGCCGGGGAGCTGTTTTTT. The chain recombines TRBV24-1 with TRBJ2-2, with 14 bases matching TRBD2. This CDR3 has 18 amino acids. Trimming removed 1 base from V and 6 bases from J; junction bases left unmatched: 6. Per the germline V gene, CDR1 is KGHDR and CDR2 is SFDVKD.